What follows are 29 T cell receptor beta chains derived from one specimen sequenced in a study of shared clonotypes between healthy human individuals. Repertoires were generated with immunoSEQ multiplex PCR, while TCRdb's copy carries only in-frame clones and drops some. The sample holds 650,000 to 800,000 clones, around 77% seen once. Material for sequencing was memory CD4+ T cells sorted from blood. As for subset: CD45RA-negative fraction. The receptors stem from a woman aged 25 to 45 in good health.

The CDR3 loop reads CARQTGRSYEQYF. As DNA, the CDR3 is TGTGCCAGACAGACAGGCCGCTCCTACGAGCAGTACTTC. The chain links TRBV21-1 to TRBJ2-7; the table's D call of TRBD1 was not tested on the DNA. TRBV21-1 is termed a pseudogene. The CDR3 has 13 residues.

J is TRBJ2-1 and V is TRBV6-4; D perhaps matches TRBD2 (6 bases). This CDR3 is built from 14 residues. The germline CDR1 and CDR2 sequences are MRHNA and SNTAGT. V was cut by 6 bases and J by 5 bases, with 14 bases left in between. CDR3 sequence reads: CASSLTSSHNEQFF. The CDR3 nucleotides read TGTGCCAGCAGCCTTACTAGCAGTCACAATGAGCAGTTCTTC.

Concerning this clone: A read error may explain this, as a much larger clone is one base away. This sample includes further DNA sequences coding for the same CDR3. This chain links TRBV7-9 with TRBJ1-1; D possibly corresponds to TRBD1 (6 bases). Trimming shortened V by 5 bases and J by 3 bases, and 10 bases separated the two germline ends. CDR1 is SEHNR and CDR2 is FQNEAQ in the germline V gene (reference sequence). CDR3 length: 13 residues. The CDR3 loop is CASSLQGDTEAFF. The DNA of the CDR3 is TGTGCCAGCAGCCTACAGGGAGACACTGAAGCTTTCTTT.

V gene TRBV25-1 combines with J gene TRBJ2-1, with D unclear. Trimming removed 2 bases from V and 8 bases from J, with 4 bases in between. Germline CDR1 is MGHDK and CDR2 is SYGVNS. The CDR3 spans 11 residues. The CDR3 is CASSEGDEQFF. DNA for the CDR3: TGTGCCAGCAGTGAAGGGGATGAGCAGTTCTTC.

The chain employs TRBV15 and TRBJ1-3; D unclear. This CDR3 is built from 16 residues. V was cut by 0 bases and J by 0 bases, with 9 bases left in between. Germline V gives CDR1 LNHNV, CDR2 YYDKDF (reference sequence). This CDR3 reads CATSRDITHSGNTIYF. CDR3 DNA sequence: TGTGCCACCAGCAGAGATATCACCCACTCTGGAAACACCATATATTTT.

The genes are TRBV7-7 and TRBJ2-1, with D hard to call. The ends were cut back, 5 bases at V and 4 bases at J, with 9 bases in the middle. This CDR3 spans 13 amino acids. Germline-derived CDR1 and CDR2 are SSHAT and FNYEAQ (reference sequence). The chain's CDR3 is CASSRDTYNEQFF. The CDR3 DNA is TGTGCCAGCAGCAGAGACACTTACAATGAGCAGTTCTTC.

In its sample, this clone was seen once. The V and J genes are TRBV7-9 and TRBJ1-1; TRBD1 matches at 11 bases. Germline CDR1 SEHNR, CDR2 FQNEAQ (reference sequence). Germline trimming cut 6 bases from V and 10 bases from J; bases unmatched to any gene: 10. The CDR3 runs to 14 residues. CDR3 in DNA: TGTGCCAGCAGTCAGGGGACAGGGGGTTTGGGAGCTTTCTTT. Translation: CASSQGTGGLGAFF.

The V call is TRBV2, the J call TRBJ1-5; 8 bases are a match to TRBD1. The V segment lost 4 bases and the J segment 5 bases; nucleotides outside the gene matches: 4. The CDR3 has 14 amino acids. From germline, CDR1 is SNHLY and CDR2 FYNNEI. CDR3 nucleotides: TGTGCCAGCAGTGGGACAGGGACCGATCAGCCCCAGCATTTT. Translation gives CASSGTGTDQPQHF.

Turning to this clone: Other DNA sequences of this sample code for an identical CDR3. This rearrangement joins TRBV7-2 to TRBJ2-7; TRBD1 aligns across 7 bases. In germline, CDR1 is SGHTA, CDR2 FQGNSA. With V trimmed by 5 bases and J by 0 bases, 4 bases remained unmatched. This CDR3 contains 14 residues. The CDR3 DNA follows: TGTGCCAGCAGCCCGTGGGACAGCTCCTACGAGCAGTACTTC. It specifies CASSPWDSSYEQYF.

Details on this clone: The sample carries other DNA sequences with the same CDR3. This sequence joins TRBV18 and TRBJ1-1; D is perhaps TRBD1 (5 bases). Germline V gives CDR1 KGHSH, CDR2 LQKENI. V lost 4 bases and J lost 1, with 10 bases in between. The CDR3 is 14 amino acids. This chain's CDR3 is CASSRDRKNTEAFF. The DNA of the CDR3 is TGTGCCAGCTCACGAGACAGAAAGAACACTGAAGCTTTCTTT.

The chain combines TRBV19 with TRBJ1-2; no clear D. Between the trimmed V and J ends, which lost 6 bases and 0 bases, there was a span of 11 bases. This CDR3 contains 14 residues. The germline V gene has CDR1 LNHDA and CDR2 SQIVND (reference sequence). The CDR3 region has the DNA TGTGCCAGTAGCCCCGTTAGCGCTAACTATGGCTACACCTTC. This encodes CASSPVSANYGYTF.

The CDR3 is CASSPRDRVGSNQPQHF. CDR3 bases: TGTGCCAGCAGCCCCCGGGACAGGGTGGGGAGCAATCAGCCCCAGCATTTT. The chain carries TRBV7-6 and TRBJ1-5, with 9 bases fitting TRBD1. V trimming: 5 bases; J trimming: 1 base; junction bases outside the gene matches: 9. CDR1 SGHVS and CDR2 FNYEAQ come from the germline V gene. The CDR3 contains 17 residues. Looking up the rest from reference TRBV7-6 and TRBJ1-5 gives the full variable domain: GAGVSQSPRYKVTKRGQDVALRCDPISGHVSLYWYRQALGQGPEFLTYFNYEAQQDKSGLPNDRFSAERPEGSISTLTIQRTEQRDSAMYRCASSPRDRVGSNQPQHFGDGTRLSIL.

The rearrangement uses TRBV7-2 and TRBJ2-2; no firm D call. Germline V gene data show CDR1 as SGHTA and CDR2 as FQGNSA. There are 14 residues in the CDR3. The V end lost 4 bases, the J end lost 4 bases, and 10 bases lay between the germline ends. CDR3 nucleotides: TGTGCCAGCAGCTCCTCTACACTCACCGGGGAGCTGTTTTTT. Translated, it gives CASSSSTLTGELFF.

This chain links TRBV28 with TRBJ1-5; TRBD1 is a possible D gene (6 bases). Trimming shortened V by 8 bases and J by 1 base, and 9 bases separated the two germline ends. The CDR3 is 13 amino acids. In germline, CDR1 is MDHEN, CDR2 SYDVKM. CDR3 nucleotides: TGTGCCAGCGGTACAGGGAGCAATCAGCCCCAGCATTTT. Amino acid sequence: CASGTGSNQPQHF. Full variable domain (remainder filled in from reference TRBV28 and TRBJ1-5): DVKVTQSSRYLVKRTGEKVFLECVQDMDHENMFWYRQDPGLGLRLIYFSYDVKMKEKGDIPEGYSVSREKKERFSLILESASTNQTSMYLCASGTGSNQPQHFGDGTRLSIL.

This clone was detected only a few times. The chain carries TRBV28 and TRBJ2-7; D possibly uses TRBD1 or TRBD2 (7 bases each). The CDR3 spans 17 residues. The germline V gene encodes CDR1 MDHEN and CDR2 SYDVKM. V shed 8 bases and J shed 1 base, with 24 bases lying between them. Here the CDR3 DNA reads TGTGCCAGCCATTCCAGGGGGGGTAGCGGGTTGTCCTACGAGCAGTACTTC. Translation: CASHSRGGSGLSYEQYF.

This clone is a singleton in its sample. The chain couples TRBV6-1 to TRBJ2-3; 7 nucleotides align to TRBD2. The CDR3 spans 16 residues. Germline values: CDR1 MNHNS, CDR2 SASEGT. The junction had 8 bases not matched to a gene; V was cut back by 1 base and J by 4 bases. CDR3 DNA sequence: TGTGCCAGCAGTGAAGGGTCTAGCGGCACTTCAGATACGCAGTATTTT. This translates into CASSEGSSGTSDTQYF.

As DNA, the CDR3 is TGTGCCAGCAGATATCACGGTATGAACACTGAAGCTTTCTTT. This encodes CASRYHGMNTEAFF. V is TRBV11-2 and J is TRBJ1-1; D is unclear. This CDR3 region has 14 residues. Looked up from germline, CDR1 is SGHAT and CDR2 is FQNNGV. The V gene lost 6 bases and the J gene lost 0 bases, with 11 bases spanning the gap.

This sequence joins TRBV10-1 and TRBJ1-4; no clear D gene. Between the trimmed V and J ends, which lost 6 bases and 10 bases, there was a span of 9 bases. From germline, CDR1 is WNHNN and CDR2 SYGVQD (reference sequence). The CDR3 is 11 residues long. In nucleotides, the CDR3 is TGCGCCAGCAGGATAGATGGAAAACTGTTTTTT. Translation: CASRIDGKLFF.

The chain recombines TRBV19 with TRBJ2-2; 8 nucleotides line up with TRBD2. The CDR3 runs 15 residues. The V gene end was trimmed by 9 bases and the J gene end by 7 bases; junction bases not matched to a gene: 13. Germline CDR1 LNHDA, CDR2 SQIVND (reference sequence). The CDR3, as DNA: TGTGCCAGCAACCCGGGACTAGAGCGTGTCGGGGAGCTGTTTTTT. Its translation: CASNPGLERVGELFF.

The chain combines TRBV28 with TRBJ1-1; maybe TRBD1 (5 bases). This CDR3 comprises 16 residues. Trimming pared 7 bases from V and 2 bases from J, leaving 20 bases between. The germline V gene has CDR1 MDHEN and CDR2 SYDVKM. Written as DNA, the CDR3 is TGTGCCAGCATTTATTCAGGGTCAGGGAATAACACTGAAGCTTTCTTT. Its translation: CASIYSGSGNNTEAFF.

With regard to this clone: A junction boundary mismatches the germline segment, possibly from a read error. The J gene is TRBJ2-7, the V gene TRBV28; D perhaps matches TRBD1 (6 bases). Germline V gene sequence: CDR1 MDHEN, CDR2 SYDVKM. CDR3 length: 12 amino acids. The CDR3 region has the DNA TGTGCCAGCAGCCCTACTCGACAGGACCAGGGGTTC. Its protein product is CASSPTRQDQGF.

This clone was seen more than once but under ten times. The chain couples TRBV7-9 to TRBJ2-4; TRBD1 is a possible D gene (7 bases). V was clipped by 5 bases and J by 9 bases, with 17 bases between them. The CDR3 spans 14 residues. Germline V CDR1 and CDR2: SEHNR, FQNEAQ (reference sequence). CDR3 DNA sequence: TGTGCCAGCAGCCCTGGACAGGAGGGGGCCATTCAGTACTTC. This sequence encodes CASSPGQEGAIQYF.

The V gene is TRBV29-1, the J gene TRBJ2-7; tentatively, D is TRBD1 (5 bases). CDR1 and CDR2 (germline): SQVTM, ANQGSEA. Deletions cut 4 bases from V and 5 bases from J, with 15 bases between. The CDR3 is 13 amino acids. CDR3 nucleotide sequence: TGCAGCGTTGTCCAGGGTGATCGGAACGAGCAGTACTTC. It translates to CSVVQGDRNEQYF.

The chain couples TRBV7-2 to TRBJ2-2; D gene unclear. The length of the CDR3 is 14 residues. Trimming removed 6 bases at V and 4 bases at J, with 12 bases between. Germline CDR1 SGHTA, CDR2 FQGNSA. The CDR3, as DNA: TGTGCCAGCAGTCGCCCCCCGCGCACCGGGGAGCTGTTTTTT. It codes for CASSRPPRTGELFF.

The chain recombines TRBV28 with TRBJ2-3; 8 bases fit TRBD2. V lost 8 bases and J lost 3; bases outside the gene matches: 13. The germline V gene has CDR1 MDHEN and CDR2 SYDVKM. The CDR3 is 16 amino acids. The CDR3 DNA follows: TGTGCCAGCCCCGCGGAACGACTAGCGATGACAGATACGCAGTATTTT. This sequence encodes CASPAERLAMTDTQYF.

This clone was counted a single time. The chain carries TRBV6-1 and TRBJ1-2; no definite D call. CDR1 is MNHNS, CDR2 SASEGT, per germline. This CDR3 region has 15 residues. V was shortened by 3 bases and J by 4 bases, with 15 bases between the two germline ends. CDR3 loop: CASSENRRNFYGYTF. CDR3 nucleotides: TGTGCCAGCAGTGAGAATCGGAGAAATTTCTATGGCTACACCTTC.

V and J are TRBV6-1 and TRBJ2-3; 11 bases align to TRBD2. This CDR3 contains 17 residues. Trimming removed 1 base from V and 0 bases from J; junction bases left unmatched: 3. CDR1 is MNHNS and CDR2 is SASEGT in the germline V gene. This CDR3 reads CASSEVAGGPSTDTQYF. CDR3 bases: TGTGCCAGCAGTGAAGTAGCGGGAGGGCCGAGCACAGATACGCAGTATTTT.

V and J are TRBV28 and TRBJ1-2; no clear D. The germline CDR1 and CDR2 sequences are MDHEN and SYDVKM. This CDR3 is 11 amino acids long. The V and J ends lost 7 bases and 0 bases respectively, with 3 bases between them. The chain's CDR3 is CASNANYGYTF. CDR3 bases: TGTGCCAGCAACGCTAACTATGGCTACACCTTC.

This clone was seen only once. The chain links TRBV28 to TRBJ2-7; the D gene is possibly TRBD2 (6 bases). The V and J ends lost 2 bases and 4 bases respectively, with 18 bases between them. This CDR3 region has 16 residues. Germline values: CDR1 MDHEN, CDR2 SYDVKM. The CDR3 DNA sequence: TGTGCCAGCAGTTTAGACGGGGGAATTCTAGCGTACGAGCAGTACTTC. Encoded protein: CASSLDGGILAYEQYF.